A selection of T cell receptor beta chains follows, all from one sample in a study of OX40 agonist ivuxolimab in advanced cancers. Sequencing used immunoSEQ multiplex PCR; TCRdb keeps in-frame clones, though not all of them. The sample has 45,000 to 65,000 clones, more than 65% seen once. The sequences come from CD4+ or CD8+ T cells sorted from blood, collected in a trial of the OX40 agonist ivuxolimab. The receptors shown here come from an adult with an advanced solid tumor such as melanoma, head and neck, liver or kidney cancer. The conserved cysteine and the conserved F or W are not part of the CDR3 here. The order of the fields is V gene, clone size, J gene, CDR3 protein. Clone size is stated in some rows and not others, as once, few, many or a class when expanded.

v_call: TRBV7-2
clone_size: -
j_call: TRBJ2-1
cdr3_aa: ASSSIAGGRV

v_call: TRBV10-2
clone_size: -
j_call: TRBJ2-7
cdr3_aa: ASTGRRVSYEQY

v_call: TRBV7-8
clone_size: few
j_call: TRBJ2-7
cdr3_aa: ASSLGDRLAEQY

v_call: TRBV4-2
clone_size: few
j_call: TRBJ1-6
cdr3_aa: ASSQTSGPSDLH

v_call: TRBV2
clone_size: -
j_call: TRBJ1-1
cdr3_aa: ASIRPEGRVEAF

v_call: TRBV6-6
clone_size: -
j_call: TRBJ2-2
cdr3_aa: ASTHFTGELF

v_call: TRBV27
clone_size: -
j_call: TRBJ2-2
cdr3_aa: ASRRTGSTGELF

v_call: TRBV11-3
clone_size: few
j_call: TRBJ1-2
cdr3_aa: ASRTDREGGYT

v_call: TRBV7-7
clone_size: -
j_call: TRBJ1-3
cdr3_aa: ASSGRDGLSGNTIY

v_call: TRBV29-1
clone_size: few
j_call: TRBJ2-7
cdr3_aa: SVERPGQGSREQY

v_call: TRBV5-5
clone_size: -
j_call: TRBJ2-7
cdr3_aa: ASSLGGLDYEQY

v_call: TRBV14
clone_size: -
j_call: TRBJ2-1
cdr3_aa: ASSPGLAGSYNEQF

v_call: TRBV5-1
clone_size: once
j_call: TRBJ2-7
cdr3_aa: ASSSDRGPYEQY

v_call: TRBV5-6
clone_size: -
j_call: TRBJ2-1
cdr3_aa: ASSLQLLAGGREQF

v_call: TRBV9
clone_size: -
j_call: TRBJ2-2
cdr3_aa: ASSGGFTGELF

v_call: TRBV5-1
clone_size: -
j_call: TRBJ2-3
cdr3_aa: ASSLTSGGADTQY

v_call: TRBV5-1
clone_size: few
j_call: TRBJ2-7
cdr3_aa: ASRLSGGTYEQY

v_call: TRBV9
clone_size: -
j_call: TRBJ2-3
cdr3_aa: ASSVGGLTDTQY

v_call: TRBV29-1
clone_size: -
j_call: TRBJ1-3
cdr3_aa: SVGAGMLGNTIY

v_call: TRBV6-5
clone_size: -
j_call: TRBJ1-1
cdr3_aa: ASRPDPRSTEAF

v_call: TRBV4-3
clone_size: -
j_call: TRBJ2-5
cdr3_aa: ASSQVVTGVGETQY

v_call: TRBV4-1
clone_size: -
j_call: TRBJ1-6
cdr3_aa: ASSQDLYPNSPLH

v_call: TRBV7-2
clone_size: once
j_call: TRBJ2-3
cdr3_aa: ASSQEVAGVVPAT

v_call: TRBV5-6
clone_size: -
j_call: TRBJ2-1
cdr3_aa: ASSLVAGGRYNEQF

v_call: TRBV5-6
clone_size: -
j_call: TRBJ2-3
cdr3_aa: ASSQTGGATDTQY

v_call: TRBV2
clone_size: -
j_call: TRBJ1-5
cdr3_aa: ASSEMAYSNQPQH

v_call: TRBV7-3
clone_size: -
j_call: TRBJ2-3
cdr3_aa: ASSFSVGTDTQY

v_call: TRBV2
clone_size: few
j_call: TRBJ1-5
cdr3_aa: ASRGPGGRQPQH